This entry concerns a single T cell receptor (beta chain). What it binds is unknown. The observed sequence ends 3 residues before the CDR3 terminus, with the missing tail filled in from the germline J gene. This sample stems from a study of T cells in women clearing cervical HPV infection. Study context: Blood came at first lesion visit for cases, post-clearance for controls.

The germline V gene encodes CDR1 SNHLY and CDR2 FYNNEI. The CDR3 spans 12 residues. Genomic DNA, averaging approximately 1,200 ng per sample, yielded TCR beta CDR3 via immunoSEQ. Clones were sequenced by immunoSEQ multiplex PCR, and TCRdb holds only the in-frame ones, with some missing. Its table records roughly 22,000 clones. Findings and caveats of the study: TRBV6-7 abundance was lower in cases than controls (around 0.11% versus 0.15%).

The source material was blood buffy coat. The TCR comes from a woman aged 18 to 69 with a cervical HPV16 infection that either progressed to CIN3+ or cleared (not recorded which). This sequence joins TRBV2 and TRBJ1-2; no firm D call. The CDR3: CASSYVTYDYTF. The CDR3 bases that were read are TGTGCCAGCAGTTACGTCACCTACGAC.